This is a list of T cell receptor beta chains from one sample in a study of T cells expressing NK-cell markers. TCRdb reprocessed the 5' RACE reads and reports one entry per CDR3 protein, with no DNA. The repertoire table contains some 440,000 distinct CDR3 sequences. The specimen sequenced was blood T cells: a sorted CD56 or NKG2C T cell subset, CD4+ or CD8+ T cells, or bulk PBMC T cells (not recorded which). These receptors all stem from a woman aged 45-65 years in good health. Each CDR3 is given with its conserved first and last residue. The order of the fields is J gene, V gene, CDR3 protein.

>TRBJ2-7|TRBV15
CATSRDRGSYEQYF
>TRBJ2-3|TRBV20-1
CSALPLAGSSTDTQYF
>TRBJ2-2|TRBV19
CASSIVLDAGELFF
>TRBJ1-1|TRBV6-5
CASRGALGPLGAEAFF
>TRBJ2-1|TRBV5-1
CASSLGTRSIGQFF
>TRBJ2-3|TRBV28
CATAGQGADTQYF
>TRBJ2-1|TRBV29-1
CSVVSLAGNEQFF
>TRBJ2-1|TRBV28
CASSPASGRLFNEQFF
>TRBJ2-5|TRBV28
CASSLPTGTQETQYF
>TRBJ2-2|TRBV10-3
CAISDVQGATGELFF
>TRBJ1-4|TRBV27
CASRRGAEEKLFF
>TRBJ1-4|TRBV11-3
CASSFMSTNEKLFF
>TRBJ2-1|TRBV20-1
CSASTRTPYNEQFF
>TRBJ2-3|TRBV30
CAWSSGGTDTQYF
>TRBJ2-6|TRBV12-3/TRBV12-4
CASSLYSSGANVLTF
>TRBJ2-7|TRBV20-1
CSARRRDREQYF
>TRBJ2-6|TRBV27
CASSPLVTVSSGANVLTF
>TRBJ1-2|TRBV12-3/TRBV12-4
CASRPTGEYYGYTF
>TRBJ1-4|TRBV20-1
CSALQAPGEKLFF
>TRBJ2-1|TRBV2
CASSERLAGGRDEQFF
>TRBJ2-1|TRBV5-1
CASRIAGVTSYNEQFF
>TRBJ2-5|TRBV9
CASSPTRLAVGETQYF
>TRBJ2-2|TRBV3-1
CASSHGGSGNTGELFF
>TRBJ2-7|TRBV5-5
CASSKGSLYEQYF
>TRBJ2-5|TRBV3-1
CASSQAGGQKETQYF
>TRBJ1-1|TRBV29-1
CSGGEVNTEAFF
>TRBJ2-1|TRBV4-1
CASSQDYPMPYNEQFF
>TRBJ1-2|TRBV6-5
CASSRSMRGYTF
>TRBJ2-6|TRBV6-5
CASRKRTGPPGANVLTF
>TRBJ2-3|TRBV4-1
CASSQALTAFTDTQYF
>TRBJ1-4|TRBV20-1
CSARVLSPGQGNEKLFF
>TRBJ2-1|TRBV20-1
CSARGLAGSRIEQFF
>TRBJ1-5|TRBV4-1
CASSHPRGASNQPQHF
>TRBJ1-4|TRBV7-9
CASDGTHEKLFF
>TRBJ2-5|TRBV7-7
CASSLEPGRVQETQYF
>TRBJ2-2|TRBV5-6
CASSPLRAVAGGGELFF
>TRBJ2-1|TRBV3-1
CASSQALAANEQFF
>TRBJ2-7|TRBV12-3/TRBV12-4
CASSLFSRGAYEQYF
>TRBJ1-2|TRBV3-1
CASGRTGAFYGYTF
>TRBJ1-5|TRBV20-1
CSARPRGIDQPQHF
>TRBJ1-2|TRBV5-1
CASSLRPSSGYTF
>TRBJ2-3|TRBV7-9
CASSPDRNTDTQYF
>TRBJ2-7|TRBV29-1
CSVARGSHQEQYF
>TRBJ2-6|TRBV28
CASSPLSPSGANVLTF
>TRBJ2-1|TRBV11-2
CASSLGSGRNSYNEQFF
>TRBJ2-3|TRBV5-5
CASSLPTGISTDTQYF
>TRBJ2-3|TRBV7-7
CASSATGAGDTQYF
>TRBJ2-1|TRBV29-1
CSVGSGRGEFF
>TRBJ2-7|TRBV27
CASSLAGGDREQYF
>TRBJ2-5|TRBV23-1
CASSQSEVRPGETQYF
>TRBJ2-1|TRBV9
CASSVAGGALYNEQFF
>TRBJ2-2|TRBV11-2
CASSAGQASNTGELFF
>TRBJ2-7|TRBV7-9
CASSFKGSTPLSAYEQYF
>TRBJ1-5|TRBV29-1
CSVANGGNQPQHF
>TRBJ1-1|TRBV7-9
CASSKDSLTEAFF